Listed here are 32 T cell receptor beta chains from one sample, sequenced in a study of OX40 agonist ivuxolimab in advanced cancers. To prepare the library, the immunoSEQ multiplex PCR assay was applied. Drawn from immuneACCESS, this table holds only the in-frame rearrangements with V and J called that TCRdb kept. Clones are partly lost; checked studies trace under half to an unresolved V gene and leave the rest unexplained. Recorded for this sample are about 35,000 clones; about 90% of them occurred a single time. Of the sample, 33% is held by the ten largest clones. The input for sequencing was CD4+ or CD8+ T cells sorted from blood, taken in a trial of the OX40 agonist ivuxolimab. The receptors were sampled from an adult with an advanced solid tumor such as melanoma, head and neck, liver or kidney cancer.

This clone was picked up one time. The rearrangement uses TRBV7-9 and TRBJ2-1; 7 nucleotides match TRBD2. CDR3 size: 15 residues. V lost 5 bases to trimming and J lost 6 bases; unmatched junction nucleotides: 10. The germline gives CDR1 SEHNR, CDR2 FQNEAQ (reference sequence). The CDR3 region is CASSPAGPRFNEQFF. DNA of the CDR3: TGTGCCAGCAGCCCAGCGGGACCCAGGTTCAATGAGCAGTTCTTC. The full variable domain, in which reference TRBV7-9 and TRBJ2-1 provide the parts outside the CDR3, is DTGVSQNPRHKITKRGQNVTFRCDPISEHNRLYWYRQTLGQGPEFLTYFQNEAQLEKSRLLSDRFSAERPKGSFSTLEIQRTEQGDSAMYLCASSPAGPRFNEQFFGPGTRLTVL.

The chain links TRBV7-2 to TRBJ2-7; 7 bases align to TRBD1. Germline V CDR1 and CDR2: SGHTA, FQGNSA. The length of the CDR3 is 13 residues. Trimming removed 3 bases from V and 7 bases from J; junction bases left unmatched: 6. In DNA form, the CDR3 reads TGTGCCAGCAGCTTTGGGACAGTAGGAGAGCAGTACTTC. It specifies CASSFGTVGEQYF.

The V gene is TRBV30, the J gene TRBJ1-5; D might be TRBD1 (5 bases). The V gene lost 2 bases and the J gene lost 2 bases, with 10 bases spanning the gap. CDR1 is GTSNPN, CDR2 SVGIG, per germline (reference sequence). The CDR3 loop spans 14 amino acids. In nucleotides, the CDR3 is TGTGCCTGGAGTTACTCCAGGGGCAATCAGCCCCAGCATTTT. It yields the protein CAWSYSRGNQPQHF.

The CDR3 spells CASSVGTSGEDTGELFF. CDR3 coding DNA: TGTGCCAGTAGTGTCGGGACTAGCGGGGAGGACACCGGGGAGCTGTTTTTT. The chain carries TRBV19 and TRBJ2-2; 13 bases line up with TRBD2. The CDR3 has 17 amino acids. V shed 5 bases, J shed 3 bases, and the junction held 6 bases outside the gene matches. From germline, CDR1 is LNHDA and CDR2 SQIVND (reference sequence).

The chain recombines TRBV19 with TRBJ2-2; D possibly corresponds to TRBD1 (5 bases). Germline values: CDR1 LNHDA, CDR2 SQIVND (reference sequence). The CDR3 is 14 residues long. V lost 6 bases and J 1 base, leaving 9 bases between the germline ends. CDR3 loop: CASSLGQNTGELFF. DNA of the CDR3: TGTGCCAGTAGCTTAGGACAGAACACCGGGGAGCTGTTTTTT. The variable domain in full, completed from reference TRBV19 and TRBJ2-2, reads DGGITQSPKYLFRKEGQNVTLSCEQNLNHDAMYWYRQDPGQGLRLIYYSQIVNDFQKGDIAEGYSVSREKKESFPLTVTSAQKNPTAFYLCASSLGQNTGELFFGEGSRLTVL.

The chain couples TRBV13 to TRBJ2-7; D is possibly TRBD1 or TRBD2 (5 bases each). The germline CDR1 and CDR2 sequences are PRHDT and FYEKMQ (reference sequence). The ends were cut back, 3 bases at V and 6 bases at J, with 15 bases in the middle. This CDR3 is built from 14 residues. Written as DNA, the CDR3 is TGTGCCAGCAGCTTGGAACCGGGGCAGCTCGAGCAGTACTTC. This gives the protein CASSLEPGQLEQYF.

This clone was observed a single time. The chain joins TRBV6-5 to TRBJ1-4; D is ambiguous. In germline, CDR1 is MNHEY, CDR2 SVGAGI. CDR3 length equals 16 residues. V was pared by 4 bases and J by 0 bases, with 12 bases between. The CDR3 loop is CASSSTAIATNEKLFF. The CDR3 DNA reads as TGTGCCAGCAGTTCGACGGCTATTGCAACTAATGAAAAACTGTTTTTT.

This chain uses TRBV27 with TRBJ2-3; no definite D call. The CDR3 length is 12 residues. Germline V gene sequence: CDR1 MNHEY, CDR2 SMNVEV (reference sequence). V dropped 9 bases and J dropped 2 bases, with 9 bases sitting between them. The CDR3 bases are TGTGCCAGTGGGTGGGTCACAGATACGCAGTATTTT. It is translated as CASGWVTDTQYF.

The chain links TRBV30 to TRBJ2-3; TRBD1 is a possible D gene (6 bases). The V end lost 2 bases, the J end lost 3 bases, and 24 bases lay between the germline ends. The length of the CDR3 is 18 residues. Germline V gives CDR1 GTSNPN, CDR2 SVGIG (reference sequence). The CDR3 region has the DNA TGTGCCTGGAGTTGTAGGTGGTTGTGGTACAGGGAGACAGATACGCAGTATTTT. Residues: CAWSCRWLWYRETDTQYF.

The V gene is TRBV9, the J gene TRBJ2-1, with D possibly TRBD1 on 6 matching bases. CDR1 is SGDLS and CDR2 is YYNGEE in the germline V gene. V lost 0 bases and J 8 bases, leaving 15 bases between the germline ends. The CDR3 is made up of 15 amino acids. CDR3 loop: CASSVVGQLGYEQFF. The CDR3 coding sequence is TGTGCCAGCAGCGTAGTAGGACAGCTAGGCTATGAGCAGTTCTTC.

The sample holds a few counts of this clone. The chain is built from TRBV9 and TRBJ1-3; no clear D gene. Between the trimmed V and J ends, which lost 4 bases and 4 bases, there was a span of 12 bases. The CDR3 contains 14 residues. Germline V lookup: CDR1 SGDLS, CDR2 YYNGEE. CDR3 region: CASSLDDLGNTIYF. The CDR3 DNA follows: TGTGCCAGCAGCCTGGACGATTTAGGAAACACCATATATTTT.

The gene calls are TRBV27 and TRBJ2-2; 12 bases map to TRBD2. V lost 2 bases, J lost 8 bases, and 12 bases stayed unmatched. CDR3 length: 18 residues. Per germline, CDR1 MNHEY and CDR2 SMNVEV (reference sequence). CDR3 DNA: TGTGCCAGCAGTTTAGGACTAGCGGGGCCTGTTAGAACTGGGGAGCTGTTTTTT. This gives the protein CASSLGLAGPVRTGELFF.

The chain couples TRBV27 to TRBJ1-5, with no clear D. CDR3 size: 13 residues. V was cut by 3 bases and J by 6 bases, with 9 bases left in between. Germline CDR1 reads MNHEY; CDR2 reads SMNVEV (reference sequence). CDR3 amino acids: CASSLGNRQPQHF. CDR3 in DNA: TGTGCCAGCAGTTTGGGGAATCGTCAGCCCCAGCATTTT.

The chain recombines TRBV19 with TRBJ2-2; D remains unclear. The CDR3 loop spans 13 amino acids. With 7 bases removed from V and 5 bases from J, the gap between germline ends came to 11 bases. Germline CDR1 is LNHDA and CDR2 is SQIVND (reference sequence). For the CDR3, the DNA is TGTGCCAGTACTCCCCTGGGGACCGGGGAGCTGTTTTTT. Residues: CASTPLGTGELFF.

The chain carries TRBV7-2 and TRBJ1-2, with D possibly being TRBD1 (5 bases). Germline V gene sequence: CDR1 SGHTA, CDR2 FQGNSA. The CDR3 length is 13 residues. Trimming cost V 4 bases and J 5 bases, with 11 bases left between them. The CDR3 coding sequence is TGTGCCAGCAGCTGGACCGCAGGGTATGGCTACACCTTC. This gives the protein CASSWTAGYGYTF.

The chain links TRBV7-2 to TRBJ2-1; D is perhaps TRBD1 or TRBD2 (5 bases each). The CDR3 consists of 10 residues. The germline CDR1 and CDR2 sequences are SGHTA and FQGNSA. Deletions cut 6 bases from V and 12 bases from J, with 9 bases between. Written as DNA, the CDR3 is TGTGCCAGCAGATGGGACCGGCAGTTCTTC. Translating it yields CASRWDRQFF.

The V call is TRBV11-2, the J call TRBJ2-5; D remains ambiguous. With the DNA end fitting TRBJ2-7 better, the J assignment may be wrong. The CDR3 extends over 12 amino acids. Germline V gives CDR1 SGHAT, CDR2 FQNNGV. CDR3 sequence (DNA): TGTGCCAGCAGCTTAGGAGGCAGCGAGCAGTACTTC. Translated: CASSLGGSEQYF.

This chain links TRBV5-8 with TRBJ2-7; no firm D call. Looked up from germline, CDR1 is SGHTS and CDR2 is YDEGEE. V shed 7 bases and J shed 3 bases, with 26 bases lying between them. This CDR3 spans 17 amino acids. The CDR3 reads CASASIAGPKPVYEQYF. The DNA of the CDR3 is TGTGCCAGCGCTTCTATAGCCGGGCCTAAACCTGTCTACGAGCAGTACTTC.

The chain combines TRBV27 with TRBJ2-7, with a weak D call TRBD2 (7 bases). The CDR3 extends over 18 amino acids. The V gene lost 2 bases and the J gene lost 4 bases, with 24 bases spanning the gap. Germline CDR1 reads MNHEY; CDR2 reads SMNVEV (reference sequence). In DNA, the CDR3 is TGTGCCAGCAGTTTAGCCTCAGTTGGGGGGGCAAGGATGTACGAGCAGTACTTC. Its protein product is CASSLASVGGARMYEQYF.

The CDR3, as DNA: TGTGCCAGCTCGGAGGGGACAGGCACAGATACGCAGTATTTT. As protein: CASSEGTGTDTQYF. The J gene is TRBJ2-3, the V gene TRBV28; D is possibly TRBD1 (7 bases). The CDR3 spans 14 residues. Germline assignment: CDR1 MDHEN and CDR2 SYDVKM. The V end lost 8 bases, the J end lost 1 base, and 13 bases lay between the germline ends.

In the case of this clone: Other nucleotide sequences in the sample specify the same CDR3. The V gene is TRBV28, the J gene TRBJ1-5, with 10 bases lining up with TRBD1. V dropped 7 bases and J dropped 4; count of bases not matched to a gene: 7. This CDR3 is built from 15 residues. Germline CDR1 MDHEN, CDR2 SYDVKM. CDR3 bases: TGTGCCAGCACCCCGTCGGGACAGGGGAATCAGCCCCAGCATTTT. Translation gives CASTPSGQGNQPQHF.

This CDR3 reads CASSPAGSEAFF. DNA of the CDR3: TGTGCCAGCTCACCAGCCGGTTCTGAAGCTTTCTTT. The chain links TRBV18 to TRBJ1-1, with D uncertain. Per the germline V gene, CDR1 is KGHSH and CDR2 is LQKENI. Trimming took 2 bases from V and 6 from J, leaving 7 bases between them. This CDR3 spans 12 amino acids.

This clone was observed a single time. For the CDR3, the DNA is TGTGCCAGCAGCTGGCGTGGGCAGGTGAACACTGAAGCTTTCTTT. Translated, it gives CASSWRGQVNTEAFF. The chain couples TRBV5-5 to TRBJ1-1; D ambiguous. There are 15 residues in the CDR3. V gave up 3 bases and J gave up 0 bases, with 12 bases separating them. The germline gives CDR1 SGHKS, CDR2 YYEKEE (reference sequence).

This CDR3 reads CASSQDHGGIVNEQFF. The CDR3 bases are TGTGCCAGCAGCCAAGATCATGGGGGGATCGTCAATGAGCAGTTCTTC. This rearrangement joins TRBV14 to TRBJ2-1; D is perhaps TRBD2 (6 bases). The germline V gene has CDR1 SGHDN and CDR2 FVKESK. Trimming shortened V by 0 bases and J by 6 bases, and 15 bases separated the two germline ends. The CDR3 is 16 amino acids. Complete variable domain (other parts from reference TRBV14 and TRBJ2-1): EAGVTQFPSHSVIEKGQTVTLRCDPISGHDNLYWYRRVMGKEIKFLLHFVKESKQDESGMPNNRFLAERTGGTYSTLKVQPAELEDSGVYFCASSQDHGGIVNEQFFGPGTRLTVL.

The CDR3 region has the DNA TGTGCCAGCAGTGAATACGGTTTGAACACTGAAGCTTTCTTT. Translation gives CASSEYGLNTEAFF. The rearrangement uses TRBV25-1 and TRBJ1-1, with D hard to call. Germline V gives CDR1 MGHDK, CDR2 SYGVNS. The V end was cut by 0 bases, the J end by 0 bases, with 5 bases between. This CDR3 is built from 14 residues.

The chain joins TRBV6-5 to TRBJ2-7, with 8 bases that match TRBD1. The CDR3 is 11 residues long. Unmatched junction bases numbered 3, after V lost 6 bases and J lost 8 bases. CDR1 and CDR2 (germline): MNHEY, SVGAGI. CDR3 protein: CASRTGDQQYF. Here the CDR3 DNA reads TGTGCCAGCAGGACAGGGGATCAGCAGTACTTC.

The chain joins TRBV7-9 to TRBJ1-1; D possibly corresponds to TRBD1 (6 bases). This CDR3 has 14 residues. The germline gives CDR1 SEHNR, CDR2 FQNEAQ (reference sequence). V gave up 1 base and J gave up 2 bases, with 8 bases separating them. The CDR3 nucleotides read TGTGCCAGCAGCTTAGGGGGACACAACACTGAAGCTTTCTTT. This encodes CASSLGGHNTEAFF. Full variable domain (outside the CDR3, taken from reference TRBV7-9 and TRBJ1-1): DTGVSQNPRHKITKRGQNVTFRCDPISEHNRLYWYRQTLGQGPEFLTYFQNEAQLEKSRLLSDRFSAERPKGSFSTLEIQRTEQGDSAMYLCASSLGGHNTEAFFGQGTRLTVV.

The V gene is TRBV6-6, the J gene TRBJ1-1; D remains ambiguous. V was pared by 0 bases and J by 0 bases, with 5 bases between. The CDR3 has 14 residues. The germline CDR1 and CDR2 sequences are MNHNY and SVGAGI (reference sequence). The CDR3 DNA sequence: TGTGCCAGCAGTTACTCGGGGATGAACACTGAAGCTTTCTTT. This codes for CASSYSGMNTEAFF.

The rearrangement links TRBV27 to TRBJ1-6; D uncertain. The CDR3 runs 17 residues. Germline CDR1 MNHEY, CDR2 SMNVEV (reference sequence). Trimming removed 2 bases at V and 10 bases at J, with 21 bases between. The CDR3: CASSLTRTARRSSPLHF. DNA of the CDR3: TGTGCCAGCAGTTTAACCCGCACCGCCCGAAGGTCGTCACCCCTCCACTTT.

This sequence joins TRBV2 and TRBJ2-5; TRBD1 matches at 7 bases. Germline V gene lookup returns CDR1 SNHLY and CDR2 FYNNEI. Losses at the gene ends were 8 bases for V and 1 base for J; bases not matched to a gene: 10. The CDR3 consists of 15 residues. CDR3 in DNA: TGTGCCAGCTGCATGGAGACAGGGATCCAAGAGACCCAGTACTTC. Translated, it gives CASCMETGIQETQYF.

The chain has TRBV7-8 and TRBJ2-1; tentative D call: TRBD2 (5 bases). CDR1 is SGHVS, CDR2 FQNEAQ, per germline. Trimming left V 9 bases short and J 3 bases short, with 9 bases between. The CDR3 totals 12 residues. CDR3: CASGESYNEQFF. CDR3 DNA sequence: TGTGCCAGTGGGGAGAGCTACAATGAGCAGTTCTTC. Complete variable domain (other parts from reference TRBV7-8 and TRBJ2-1): GAGVSQSPRYKVAKRGQDVALRCDPISGHVSLFWYQQALGQGPEFLTYFQNEAQLDKSGLPSDRFFAERPEGSVSTLKIQRTQQEDSAVYLCASGESYNEQFFGPGTRLTVL.

The CDR3: CSVGGSGPYEQYF. The CDR3 bases are TGCAGCGTTGGTGGTAGCGGGCCCTACGAGCAGTACTTC. The rearrangement joins TRBV29-1 to TRBJ2-7; 7 positions agree with TRBD2. Germline CDR1 SQVTM, CDR2 ANQGSEA. The CDR3 covers 13 residues. The V and J ends lost 4 bases and 2 bases, in that order; junction bases with no gene match: 5.